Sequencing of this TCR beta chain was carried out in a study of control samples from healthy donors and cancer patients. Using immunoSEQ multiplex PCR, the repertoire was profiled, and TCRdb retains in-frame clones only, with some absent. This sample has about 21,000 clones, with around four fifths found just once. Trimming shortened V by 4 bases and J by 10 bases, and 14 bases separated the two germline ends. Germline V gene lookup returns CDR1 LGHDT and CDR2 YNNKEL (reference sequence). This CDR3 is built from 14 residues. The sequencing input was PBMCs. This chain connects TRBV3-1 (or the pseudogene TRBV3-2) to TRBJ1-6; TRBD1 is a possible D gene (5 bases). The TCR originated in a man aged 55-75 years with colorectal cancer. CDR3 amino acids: CASSPTGEDSPLHF. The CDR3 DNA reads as TGTGCCAGCAGCCCTACAGGAGAAGACTCACCCCTCCACTTT.